This T cell receptor beta chain was recorded in a study of T-cell reconstitution after alpha-beta-depleted transplantation in children. Study results and caveats: Where some patients showed high TCRbeta diversity at day 60, it came from recipient T cells and thymic progenitors that had survived. About two months after transplant, alpha-beta T cells reportedly came from several hundred expanded graft clones. From newly produced T cells came most of the T-cell counts and diversity one year after transplant.

V gave up 8 bases and J gave up 4 bases, with 14 bases separating them. The CDR3 is 13 amino acids. Germline V gives CDR1 SGHTA, CDR2 FQGTGA. Molecular barcoding with unique molecular identifiers was used for the TCRbeta library. From the PCR reads, TCRdb called clonotypes with MiXCR, one entry per CDR3 protein. This sample yields some 600,000 distinct CDR3 sequences, of which 10% to 15% are seen a single time; approximately 2% belongs to the top ten. In the case of this clonotype: Its cognate antigen is unknown.

Here the sequenced sample was PBMCs, mostly from graft donor cells, taken 360 days after TCRalphabeta/CD19-depleted stem cell transplant. The clonotype was recovered from a male patient younger than 18 who had a stem cell transplant for acute myeloid leukemia, so the T cells may come from the graft donor. The genes are TRBV7-3 and TRBJ1-1; a weak D match, TRBD1 (5 bases). CDR3 bases: TGTGCCAGCCAAAGGGACGGGGGCACTGAAGCTTTCTTT. Translation gives CASQRDGGTEAFF.